This T cell receptor (beta chain) stems from a study of cytotoxic CD8 clonotypes in ibrutinib-treated CLL. In the study overall: Responses: approximately 25 partial, 2 complete; after median around 70 months, about 14 stayed remitted, approximately twelve progressed.

Sequenced by immunoSEQ multiplex PCR; TCRdb stores in-frame clones only, minus some. The data show 15,000 or so clones, with almost 65% seen just once and 40% held by the top ten. As for this clone: Its specificity is not known.

General study results and limits: Baseline clonality exceeded age-matched healthy donors and tracked circulating CD8+ T-cell counts. Rising at ibrutinib response, clonality subsequently fell back toward baseline at progression. Public clonotypes were rare and shrank or held steady on treatment.

The ends lost 1 base at V and 4 bases at J; junction bases unmatched: 3. The CDR3 has 15 amino acids. The germline V gene encodes CDR1 MGHRA and CDR2 YSYEKL. The source is a human donor with chronic lymphocytic leukemia. This specimen was PBMCs, taken before ibrutinib treatment. The chain couples TRBV4-1 to TRBJ1-2; TRBD1 matches 10 bases. CDR3 sequence: CASSQGQGAVYGYTF. In DNA form, the CDR3 reads TGCGCCAGCAGCCAAGGACAGGGGGCCGTCTATGGCTACACCTTC.